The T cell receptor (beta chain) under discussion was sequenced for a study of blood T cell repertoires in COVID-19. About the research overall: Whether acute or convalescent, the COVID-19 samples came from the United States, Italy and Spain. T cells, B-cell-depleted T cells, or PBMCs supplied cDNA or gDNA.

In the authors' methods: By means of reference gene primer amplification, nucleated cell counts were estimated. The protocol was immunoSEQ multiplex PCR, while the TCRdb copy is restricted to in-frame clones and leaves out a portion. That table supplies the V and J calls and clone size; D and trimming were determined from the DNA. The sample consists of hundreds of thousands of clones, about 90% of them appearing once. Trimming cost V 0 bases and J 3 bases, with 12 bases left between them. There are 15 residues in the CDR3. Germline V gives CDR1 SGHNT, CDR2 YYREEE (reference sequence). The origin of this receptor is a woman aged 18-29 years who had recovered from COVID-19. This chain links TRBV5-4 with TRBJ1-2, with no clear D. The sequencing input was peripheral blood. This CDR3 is CASSLVGPGDYGYTF. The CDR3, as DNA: TGTGCCAGCAGCTTGGTGGGCCCCGGCGACTATGGCTACACCTTC. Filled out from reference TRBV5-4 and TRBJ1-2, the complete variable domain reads ETGVTQSPTHLIKTRGQQVTLRCSSQSGHNTVSWYQQALGQGPQFIFQYYREEENGRGNFPPRFSGLQFPNYSSELNVNALELDDSALYLCASSLVGPGDYGYTFGSGTRLTVV.